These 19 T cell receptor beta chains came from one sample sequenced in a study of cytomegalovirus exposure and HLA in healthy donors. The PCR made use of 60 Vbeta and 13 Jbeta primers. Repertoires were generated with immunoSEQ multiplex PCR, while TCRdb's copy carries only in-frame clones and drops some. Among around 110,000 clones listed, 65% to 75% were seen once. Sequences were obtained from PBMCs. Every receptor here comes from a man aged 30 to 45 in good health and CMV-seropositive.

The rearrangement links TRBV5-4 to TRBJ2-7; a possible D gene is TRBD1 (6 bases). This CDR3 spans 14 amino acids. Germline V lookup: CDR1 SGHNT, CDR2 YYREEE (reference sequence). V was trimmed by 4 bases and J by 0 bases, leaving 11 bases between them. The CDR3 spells CASSDRTSSYEQYF. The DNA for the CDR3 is TGTGCCAGCAGCGACAGGACGAGCTCCTACGAGCAGTACTTC.

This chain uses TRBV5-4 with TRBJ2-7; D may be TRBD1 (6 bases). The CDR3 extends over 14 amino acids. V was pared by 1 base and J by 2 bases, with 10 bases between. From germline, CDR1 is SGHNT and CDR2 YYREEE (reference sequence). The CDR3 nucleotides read TGTGCCAGCAGCTTGAGCGACAGGCCCTACGAGCAGTACTTC. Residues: CASSLSDRPYEQYF. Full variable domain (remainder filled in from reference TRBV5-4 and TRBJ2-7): ETGVTQSPTHLIKTRGQQVTLRCSSQSGHNTVSWYQQALGQGPQFIFQYYREEENGRGNFPPRFSGLQFPNYSSELNVNALELDDSALYLCASSLSDRPYEQYFGPGTRLTVT.

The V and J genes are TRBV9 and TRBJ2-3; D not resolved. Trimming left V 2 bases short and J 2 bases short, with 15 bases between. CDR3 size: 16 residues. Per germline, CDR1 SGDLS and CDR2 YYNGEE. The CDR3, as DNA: TGTGCCAGCAGCGTTGGTACGAGACTCGACACAGATACGCAGTATTTT. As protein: CASSVGTRLDTDTQYF.

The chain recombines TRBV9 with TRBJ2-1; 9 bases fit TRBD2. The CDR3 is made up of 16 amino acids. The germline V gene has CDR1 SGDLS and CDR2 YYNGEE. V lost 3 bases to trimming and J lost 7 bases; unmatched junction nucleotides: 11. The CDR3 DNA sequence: TGTGCCAGCAGCGCGAGCGGGGGGTCCATGGGAAATGAGCAGTTCTTC. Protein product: CASSASGGSMGNEQFF.

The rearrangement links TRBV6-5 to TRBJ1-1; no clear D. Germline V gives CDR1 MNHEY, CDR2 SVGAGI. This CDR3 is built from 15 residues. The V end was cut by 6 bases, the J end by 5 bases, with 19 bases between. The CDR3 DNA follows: TGTGCCAGCAGGACACTCCTGGGAGGGAAAACTGAAGCTTTCTTT. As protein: CASRTLLGGKTEAFF.

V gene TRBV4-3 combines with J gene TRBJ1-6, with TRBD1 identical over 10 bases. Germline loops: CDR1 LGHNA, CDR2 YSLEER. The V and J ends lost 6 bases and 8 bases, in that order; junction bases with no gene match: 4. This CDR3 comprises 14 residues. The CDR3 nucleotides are TGCGCCAGCAGTCTCGGGACAGGGGATTCACCCCTCCACTTT. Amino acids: CASSLGTGDSPLHF.

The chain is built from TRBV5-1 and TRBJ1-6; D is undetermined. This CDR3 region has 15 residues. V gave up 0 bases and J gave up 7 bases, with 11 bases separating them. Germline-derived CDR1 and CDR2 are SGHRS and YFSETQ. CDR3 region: CASSLAGVLNSPLHF. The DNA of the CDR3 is TGCGCCAGCAGCTTGGCCGGGGTCCTAAATTCACCCCTCCACTTT. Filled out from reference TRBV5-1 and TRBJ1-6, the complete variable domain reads KAGVTQTPRYLIKTRGQQVTLSCSPISGHRSVSWYQQTPGQGLQFLFEYFSETQRNKGNFPGRFSGRQFSNSRSEMNVSTLELGDSALYLCASSLAGVLNSPLHFGNGTRLTVT.

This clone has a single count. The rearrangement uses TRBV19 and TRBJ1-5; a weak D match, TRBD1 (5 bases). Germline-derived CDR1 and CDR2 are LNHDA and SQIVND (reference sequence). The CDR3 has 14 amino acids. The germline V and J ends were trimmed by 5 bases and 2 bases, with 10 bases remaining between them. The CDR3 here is CASSFPTGNQPQHF. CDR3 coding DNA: TGTGCCAGTAGTTTCCCGACAGGCAATCAGCCCCAGCATTTT.

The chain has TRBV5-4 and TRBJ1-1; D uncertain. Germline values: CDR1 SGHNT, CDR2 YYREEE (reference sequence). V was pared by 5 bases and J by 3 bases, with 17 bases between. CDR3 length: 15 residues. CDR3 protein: CASSPRWGEHTEAFF. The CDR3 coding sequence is TGTGCCAGCAGTCCACGTTGGGGAGAACACACTGAAGCTTTCTTT.

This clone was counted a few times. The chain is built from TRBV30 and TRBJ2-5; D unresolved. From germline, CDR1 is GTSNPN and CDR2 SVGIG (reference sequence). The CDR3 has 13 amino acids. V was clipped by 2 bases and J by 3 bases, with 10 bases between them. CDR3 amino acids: CAWSTSIEETQYF. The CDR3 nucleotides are TGTGCCTGGAGTACGTCCATAGAAGAGACCCAGTACTTC.

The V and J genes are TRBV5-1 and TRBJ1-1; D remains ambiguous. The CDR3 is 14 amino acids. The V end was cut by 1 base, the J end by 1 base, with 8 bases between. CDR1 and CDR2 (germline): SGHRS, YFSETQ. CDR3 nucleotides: TGCGCCAGCAGCTTGTTGACTGGGAACACTGAAGCTTTCTTT. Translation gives CASSLLTGNTEAFF.

The CDR3 nucleotides read TGTGCCTGGAGTGTATTTGGGACAGGGGGATTTAATGAAAAACTGTTTTTT. Translating gives CAWSVFGTGGFNEKLFF. This chain uses TRBV30 with TRBJ1-4; TRBD1 matches at 11 bases. The CDR3 has 17 amino acids. V shed 0 bases and J 4 bases; nucleotides not matched to a gene: 7. Germline lookup yields CDR1 GTSNPN and CDR2 SVGIG (reference sequence).

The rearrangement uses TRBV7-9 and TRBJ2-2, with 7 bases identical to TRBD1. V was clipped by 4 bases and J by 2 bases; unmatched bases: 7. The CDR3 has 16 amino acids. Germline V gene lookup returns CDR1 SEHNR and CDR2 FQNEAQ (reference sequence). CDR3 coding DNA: TGTGCCAGCAGCTCACCCGGGACAGCCAACACCGGGGAGCTGTTTTTT. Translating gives CASSSPGTANTGELFF.

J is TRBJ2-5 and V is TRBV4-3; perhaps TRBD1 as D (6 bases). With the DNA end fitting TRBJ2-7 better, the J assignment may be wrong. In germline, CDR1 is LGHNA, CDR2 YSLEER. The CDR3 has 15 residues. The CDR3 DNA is TGCGCCAGCAGCCAAAAACAGGGATGGGGTTACGAGCAGTACTTC. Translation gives CASSQKQGWGYEQYF.

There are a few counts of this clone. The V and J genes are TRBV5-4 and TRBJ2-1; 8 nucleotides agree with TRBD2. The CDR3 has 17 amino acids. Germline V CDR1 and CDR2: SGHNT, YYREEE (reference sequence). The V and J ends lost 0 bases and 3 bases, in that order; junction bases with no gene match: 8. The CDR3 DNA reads TGTGCCAGCAGCTTGGGATCGCCTAGCGGGTACTACAATGAGCAGTTCTTC. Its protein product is CASSLGSPSGYYNEQFF.

CDR3: CASSTGGHEKLFF. For the CDR3, the DNA is TGTGCCAGCAGTACCGGGGGACATGAAAAACTGTTTTTT. V and J are TRBV6-5 and TRBJ1-4; D possibly corresponds to TRBD1 (5 bases). The V end lost 5 bases, the J end lost 6 bases, and 10 bases lay between the germline ends. CDR3 size: 13 residues. Germline lookup yields CDR1 MNHEY and CDR2 SVGAGI.

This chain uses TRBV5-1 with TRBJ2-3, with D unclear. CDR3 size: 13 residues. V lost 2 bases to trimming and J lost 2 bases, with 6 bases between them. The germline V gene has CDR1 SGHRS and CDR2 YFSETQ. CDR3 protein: CASSLSSTDTQYF. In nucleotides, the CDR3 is TGCGCCAGCAGCTTAAGCTCCACAGATACGCAGTATTTT.

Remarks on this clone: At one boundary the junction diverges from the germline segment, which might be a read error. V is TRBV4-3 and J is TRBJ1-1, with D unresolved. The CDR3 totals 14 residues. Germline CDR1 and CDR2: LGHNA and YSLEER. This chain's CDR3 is CASIQDGLNTEAFF. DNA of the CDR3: TGCGCCAGCATCCAAGATGGGCTAAACACTGAAGCTTTCTTT.

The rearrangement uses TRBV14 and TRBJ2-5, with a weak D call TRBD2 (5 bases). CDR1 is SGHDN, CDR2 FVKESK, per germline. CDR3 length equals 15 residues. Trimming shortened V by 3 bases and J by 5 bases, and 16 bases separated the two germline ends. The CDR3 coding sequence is TGTGCCAGCAGCCATCTCACGGAGGTACGGGAGACCCAGTACTTC. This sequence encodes CASSHLTEVRETQYF.